The 5 T cell receptor beta chains listed next were all sequenced from one sample in a study of response to subunit inactivated influenza vaccine. TCRdb reprocessed the RT-PCR reads with MiXCR, giving one entry per CDR3 protein. The sample consists of approximately 520,000 distinct CDR3 sequences, 25% of them appearing once. Sequenced here: CD4+ T cells sorted from PBMCs, sampled around 5 days after vaccination. The receptors shown here come from a man aged 45-65 years who received an inactivated influenza vaccine.

The table lists this clonotype with a few counts. This chain uses TRBV7-2 with TRBJ2-5; 15 bases line up with TRBD2. The J segment lost 4 bases and the V segment lost 5 bases, leaving 5 bases of the junction unmatched. This CDR3 region has 16 residues. The germline V gene encodes CDR1 SGHTA and CDR2 FQGNSA. This chain's CDR3 is CASSRTSGGAGETQYF. The DNA for the CDR3 is TGTGCCAGCAGCCGGACTAGCGGGGGGGCAGGAGAGACCCAGTACTTC.

This chain joins TRBV24-1 and TRBJ2-1; TRBD1 is a possible D gene (5 bases). V lost 0 bases, J lost 0 bases, and 8 bases lay in between. Germline-derived CDR1 and CDR2 are KGHDR and SFDVKD. The CDR3 is 16 residues long. The CDR3 here is CATSDLQGNSYNEQFF. The CDR3 DNA follows: TGTGCCACCAGTGATTTGCAGGGAAACTCCTACAATGAGCAGTTCTTC.

CDR3 nucleotides: TGTGCCACCAGTGATACCGGGACGGCGAAGTTCAATGAGCAGTTCTTC. This gives the protein CATSDTGTAKFNEQFF. The chain couples TRBV24-1 to TRBJ2-1; D tentatively fits TRBD1 or TRBD2 (5 bases each). The CDR3 is 16 amino acids. V dropped 3 bases and J dropped 6 bases, with 17 bases sitting between them. Germline CDR1 is KGHDR and CDR2 is SFDVKD.

The V call is TRBV27, the J call TRBJ2-3, with 8 bases that match TRBD2. Unmatched junction bases numbered 12, after V lost 6 bases and J lost 7 bases. CDR1 is MNHEY and CDR2 is SMNVEV in the germline V gene (reference sequence). The CDR3 length is 15 residues. Here the CDR3 DNA reads TGTGCCAGCAGCAGGACTAGCCGAGTTGCAAATACGCAGTATTTT. It codes for CASSRTSRVANTQYF.

This clonotype was detected only a few times. The CDR3 here is CASSRTTGFQAGANVLTF. In DNA form, the CDR3 reads TGCGCCAGCAGCCGAACTACAGGGTTTCAGGCTGGGGCCAACGTCCTGACTTTC. The J gene is TRBJ2-6, the V gene TRBV4-3, with D perhaps TRBD1 (6 bases). CDR1 and CDR2 from the germline V gene are LGHNA and YSLEER. The V and J ends lost 4 bases and 2 bases respectively, with 18 bases between them. The CDR3 totals 18 residues.